The clone carrying this T cell receptor beta chain was observed a handful of times. The sample originates from a study of T cells in Graves' hyperthyroidism and ophthalmopathy. Researchers amplified the TCR beta CDR3 regions from RNA transcripts. Carried out on the TCR CDR3, a first-round RT-PCR used the HTBI primer set. Each CDR3 protein gets one entry after TCRdb re-called the multiplex PCR reads with MiXCR. The profile shows roughly 720,000 distinct CDR3 sequences, roughly 17% of them singletons. Across 18 months, stable Graves' hyperthyroidism was marked by no progression to ophthalmopathy. Germline lookup yields CDR1 SEHNR and CDR2 FQNEAQ (reference sequence). The CDR3 has 14 residues. V lost 4 bases and J lost 6; bases outside the gene matches: 8.

The rearrangement joins TRBV7-9 to TRBJ1-1, with 7 bases fitting TRBD1. The sample comprised blood. This TCR was sampled from a man in his forties or fifties with Graves' hyperthyroidism. CDR3 sequence reads: CASSWDSRVAEAFF. In nucleotides, the CDR3 is TGTGCCAGCAGCTGGGACAGTCGCGTTGCTGAAGCTTTCTTT. The variable domain in full, with the rest retrieved from reference TRBV7-9 and TRBJ1-1, is DTGVSQNPRHKITKRGQNVTFRCDPISEHNRLYWYRQTLGQGPEFLTYFQNEAQLEKSRLLSDRFSAERPKGSFSTLEIQRTEQGDSAMYLCASSWDSRVAEAFFGQGTRLTVV.